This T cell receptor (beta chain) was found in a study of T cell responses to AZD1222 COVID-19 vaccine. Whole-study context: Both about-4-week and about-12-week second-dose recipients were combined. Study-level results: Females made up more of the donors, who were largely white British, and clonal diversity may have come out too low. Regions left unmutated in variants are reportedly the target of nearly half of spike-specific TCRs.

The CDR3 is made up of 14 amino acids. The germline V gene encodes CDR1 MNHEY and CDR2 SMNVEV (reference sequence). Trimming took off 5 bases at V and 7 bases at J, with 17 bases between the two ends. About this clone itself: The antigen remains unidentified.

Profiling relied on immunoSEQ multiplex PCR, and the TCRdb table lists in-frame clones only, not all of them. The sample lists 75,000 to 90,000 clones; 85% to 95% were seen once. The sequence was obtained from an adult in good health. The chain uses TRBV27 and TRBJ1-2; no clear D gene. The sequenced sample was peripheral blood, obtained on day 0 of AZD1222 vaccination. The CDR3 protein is CASSLQSTLGGYTF. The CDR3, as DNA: TGTGCCAGCAGTCTTCAATCCACTCTTGGTGGCTACACCTTC.